The TCR beta chain under discussion was sequenced for a study of T-cell memory formation after mild COVID-19. Whole-study context: Across donors, TCR clusters were largely donor specific. Study observations and caveats: Whereas later expanders leaned CD4+, clones contracting day 15 to 85 showed a balanced CD4/CD8 makeup.

Unmatched junction bases numbered 8, after V lost 5 bases and J lost 4 bases. The germline V gene has CDR1 SGHVS and CDR2 FQNEAQ. The CDR3 covers 15 residues. In this sample, this clonotype turned up a few times. What it recognizes is unknown. Sample barcodes and UMIs were carried by the TCR alpha and TCR beta cDNA libraries that 5'RACE generated with constant-segment primers. TCRdb itself ran the 5' RACE reads through MiXCR, one entry per CDR3 protein. The sample lists 450,000 to 650,000 distinct CDR3 sequences; less than 25% were seen once. What was sequenced was PBMCs or a T cell subset sorted from them (not recorded which). J is TRBJ2-3 and V is TRBV7-8, with TRBD2 matching 8 bases. This clonotype was obtained from an adult woman who had mild COVID-19 (a few samples of this study predate the infection). Cell type and time point are not known. CDR3 sequence: CASSPLAGTADTQYF. The CDR3 DNA reads TGTGCCAGCAGCCCCTTAGCGGGAACCGCAGATACGCAGTATTTT. Filled out from reference TRBV7-8 and TRBJ2-3, the complete variable domain reads GAGVSQSPRYKVAKRGQDVALRCDPISGHVSLFWYQQALGQGPEFLTYFQNEAQLDKSGLPSDRFFAERPEGSVSTLKIQRTQQEDSAVYLCASSPLAGTADTQYFGPGTRLTVL.